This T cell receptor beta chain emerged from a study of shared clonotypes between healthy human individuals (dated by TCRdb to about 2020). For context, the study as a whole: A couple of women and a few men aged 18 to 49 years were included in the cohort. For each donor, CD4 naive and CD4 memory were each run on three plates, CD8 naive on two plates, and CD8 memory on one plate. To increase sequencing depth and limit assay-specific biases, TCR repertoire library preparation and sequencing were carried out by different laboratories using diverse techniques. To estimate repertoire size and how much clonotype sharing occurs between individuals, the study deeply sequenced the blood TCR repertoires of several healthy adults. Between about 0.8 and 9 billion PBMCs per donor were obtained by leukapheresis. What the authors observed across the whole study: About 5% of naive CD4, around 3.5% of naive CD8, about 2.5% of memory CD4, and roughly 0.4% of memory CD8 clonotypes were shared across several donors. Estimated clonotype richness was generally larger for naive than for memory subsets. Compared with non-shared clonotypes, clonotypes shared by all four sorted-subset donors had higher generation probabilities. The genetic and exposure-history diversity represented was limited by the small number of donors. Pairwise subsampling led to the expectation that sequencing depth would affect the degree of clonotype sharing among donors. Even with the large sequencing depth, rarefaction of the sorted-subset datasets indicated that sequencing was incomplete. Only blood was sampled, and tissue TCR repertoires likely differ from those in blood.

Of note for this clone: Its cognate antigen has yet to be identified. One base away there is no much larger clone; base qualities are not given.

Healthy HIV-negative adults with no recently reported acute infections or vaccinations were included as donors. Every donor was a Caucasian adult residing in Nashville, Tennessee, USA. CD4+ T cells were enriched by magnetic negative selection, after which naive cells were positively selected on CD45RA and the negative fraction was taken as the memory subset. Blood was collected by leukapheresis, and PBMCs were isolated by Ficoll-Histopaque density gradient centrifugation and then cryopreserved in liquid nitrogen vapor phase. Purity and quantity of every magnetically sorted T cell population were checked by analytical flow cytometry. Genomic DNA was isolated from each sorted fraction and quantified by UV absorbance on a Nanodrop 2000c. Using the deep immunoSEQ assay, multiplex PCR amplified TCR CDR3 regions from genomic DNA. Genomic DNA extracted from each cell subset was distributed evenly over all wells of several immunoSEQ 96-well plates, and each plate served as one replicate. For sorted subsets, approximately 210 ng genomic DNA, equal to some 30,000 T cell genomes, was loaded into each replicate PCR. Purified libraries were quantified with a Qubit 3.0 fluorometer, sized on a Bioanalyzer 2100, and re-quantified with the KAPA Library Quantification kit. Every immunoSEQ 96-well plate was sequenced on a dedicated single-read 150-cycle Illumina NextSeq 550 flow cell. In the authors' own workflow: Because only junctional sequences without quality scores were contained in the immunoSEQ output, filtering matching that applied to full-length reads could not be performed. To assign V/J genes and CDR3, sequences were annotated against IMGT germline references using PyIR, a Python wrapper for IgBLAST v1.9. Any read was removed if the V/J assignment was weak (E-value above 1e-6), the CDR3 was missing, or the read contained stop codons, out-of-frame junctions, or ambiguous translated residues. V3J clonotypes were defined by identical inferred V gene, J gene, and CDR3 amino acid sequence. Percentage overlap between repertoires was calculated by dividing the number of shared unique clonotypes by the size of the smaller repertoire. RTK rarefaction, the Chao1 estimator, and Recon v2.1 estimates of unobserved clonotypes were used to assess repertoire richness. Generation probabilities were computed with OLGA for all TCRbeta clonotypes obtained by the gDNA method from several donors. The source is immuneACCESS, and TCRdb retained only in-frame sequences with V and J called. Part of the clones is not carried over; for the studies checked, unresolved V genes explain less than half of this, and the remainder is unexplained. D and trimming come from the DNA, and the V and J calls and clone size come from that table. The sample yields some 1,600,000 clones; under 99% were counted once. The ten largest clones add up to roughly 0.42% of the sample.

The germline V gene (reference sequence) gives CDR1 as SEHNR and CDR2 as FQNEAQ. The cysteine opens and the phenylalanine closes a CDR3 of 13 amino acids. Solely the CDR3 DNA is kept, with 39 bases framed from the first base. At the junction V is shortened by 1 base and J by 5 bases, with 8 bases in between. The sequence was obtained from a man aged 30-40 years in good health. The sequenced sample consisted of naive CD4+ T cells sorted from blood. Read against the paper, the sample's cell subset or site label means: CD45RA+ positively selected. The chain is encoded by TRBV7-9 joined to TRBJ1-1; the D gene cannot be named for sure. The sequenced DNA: TGTGCCAGCAGCTTAGAACTTCGGACTGAAGCTTTCTTT. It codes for CASSLELRTEAFF.